Presented here are 19 T cell receptor beta chains from one specimen sequenced in a study of regulatory T cells in long-lasting Graves disease. Time point specified: newly diagnosed GD, antithyroid drugs for less than 3 months. There was RNA extracted from PBMCs, and the TCR library was made from it. Arm-PCR with iRepertoire HTBI primers amplified the CDR3 regions for these TCR beta libraries. TCRdb re-called the multiplex PCR reads through MiXCR, storing one row per CDR3 protein. Here the sample spans about 610,000 distinct CDR3 sequences, 15% to 20% being singletons. The data also belong to a second study, concerning T cells in Graves' hyperthyroidism and ophthalmopathy.

The sequenced sample was peripheral blood mononuclear cells (PBMCs), obtained at new diagnosis, from a patient treated with antithyroid drugs. These receptor sequences come from a man aged 18 to 35 with Graves disease.

This clonotype was observed at least ten times. This chain uses TRBV28 with TRBJ2-3, with D possibly matching TRBD1 (6 bases). Germline V gene sequence: CDR1 MDHEN, CDR2 SYDVKM. Between the trimmed V and J ends, which lost 2 bases and 5 bases, there was a span of 23 bases. This CDR3 comprises 18 residues. CDR3 loop: CASSLRAVDPGEEDTQYF. CDR3 coding DNA: TGTGCCAGCAGTTTAAGGGCCGTGGATCCAGGGGAAGAAGATACGCAGTATTTT.

This clonotype was detected only a few times. The chain carries TRBV28 and TRBJ2-7, with no clear D. In germline, CDR1 is MDHEN, CDR2 SYDVKM. V was pared by 6 bases and J by 2 bases, with 11 bases between. The CDR3 runs to 13 residues. The chain's CDR3 is CASSPGWAYEQYF. The CDR3 DNA sequence: TGTGCCAGCAGCCCCGGCTGGGCCTACGAGCAGTACTTC.

The V and J genes are TRBV6-9 and TRBJ2-1; D is unclear. The CDR3 totals 15 residues. Germline CDR1 MNHGY, CDR2 SVAAGI. The V gene lost 6 bases and the J gene lost 5 bases, with 17 bases spanning the gap. The CDR3 reads CASSPPSAADNEQFF. The CDR3 DNA follows: TGTGCCAGCAGCCCCCCCAGCGCGGCAGACAATGAGCAGTTCTTC.

This clonotype was seen at least ten times. The CDR3 loop is CASSDPSLLFSNEQFF. The CDR3 region has the DNA TGTGCCAGCAGTGATCCGTCCCTTCTGTTCTCCAATGAGCAGTTCTTC. The chain is built from TRBV6-1 and TRBJ2-1; D call uncertain. Trimming took off 3 bases at V and 6 bases at J, with 18 bases between the two ends. Germline-derived CDR1 and CDR2 are MNHNS and SASEGT. This CDR3 contains 16 residues.

Notes on this clonotype: A much larger clone differs by one base, so this may be a read error. This rearrangement joins TRBV5-5 to TRBJ2-5; tentatively, D is TRBD2 (5 bases). The CDR3 runs 15 residues. The germline V gene encodes CDR1 SGHKS and CDR2 YYEKEE (reference sequence). In nucleotides, the CDR3 is TGTGCCAGCAGCTTAAGGGTGACTAAACAAGGGACCCAGTACTTC. Translation gives CASSLRVTKQGTQYF.

This clonotype was observed many times. One end of the junction does not line up with germline, which may come from a read error. The chain combines TRBV28 with TRBJ2-7, with a weak D call TRBD2 (6 bases). This CDR3 is 16 amino acids long. Germline-derived CDR1 and CDR2 are MDHEN and SYDVKM. The CDR3 DNA reads as TGTGCCAGCAGTAGCCTTTGGGGGGAACTATCCTCCGAGCAGTACTTC. Translating it yields CASSSLWGELSSEQYF.

The count of this clonotype is one. Being one base from a much bigger clone, this may be a read error. The genes are TRBV19 and TRBJ1-1, with D unresolved. The CDR3 consists of 14 residues. Trimming left V 7 bases short and J 1 base short, with 13 bases between. Germline V gene data show CDR1 as LNHDA and CDR2 as SQIVND (reference sequence). Here the CDR3 reads CASNIKGANTEAFF. Written as DNA, the CDR3 is TGTGCCAGTAATATTAAAGGAGCGAACACTGAAGCTTTCTTT.

Many counts were recorded for this clonotype. V gene TRBV12-3 or TRBV12-4 combines with J gene TRBJ2-1; 8 bases map to TRBD2. V dropped 7 bases and J dropped 3; count of bases not matched to a gene: 11. CDR3 size: 16 residues. The CDR3 here is CASTPSGLAGYNEQFF. CDR3 in DNA: TGTGCCAGCACTCCCTCGGGGCTAGCGGGCTACAATGAGCAGTTCTTC.

The CDR3 coding sequence is TGTGCCAGCAGGCGCGGGACAGGGGAACGGAATACGCAGTATTTT. This translates into CASRRGTGERNTQYF. The V call is TRBV6-1, the J call TRBJ2-3; 10 positions agree with TRBD1. Looked up from germline, CDR1 is MNHNS and CDR2 is SASEGT. V trimming: 6 bases; J trimming: 7 bases; junction bases outside the gene matches: 10. This CDR3 spans 15 amino acids.

This clonotype was counted many times. The chain recombines TRBV12-3 or TRBV12-4 with TRBJ2-7; 7 bases are a match to TRBD2. The CDR3 covers 19 residues. J lost 3 bases, V lost 5 bases, and 22 bases had no gene match. DNA of the CDR3: TGTGCCAGCAGTCCCTGGAGCCCGACAAGCTCGCCTAGCGGCTACGAGCAGTACTTC. This gives the protein CASSPWSPTSSPSGYEQYF.

The rearrangement links TRBV20-1 to TRBJ2-7; perhaps D is TRBD1 or TRBD2 (5 bases each). Trimming left V 3 bases short and J 7 bases short, with 19 bases between. From germline, CDR1 is DFQATT and CDR2 SNEGSKA (reference sequence). This CDR3 contains 14 residues. The CDR3 sequence is CSASRPSGAREQYF. CDR3 in DNA: TGCAGTGCTAGTCGACCTTCCGGGGCGCGGGAGCAGTACTTC.

This clonotype appeared many times. V usage is TRBV6-1 and J usage is TRBJ2-2; D gene ambiguous. The CDR3 runs to 16 residues. Germline CDR1 MNHNS, CDR2 SASEGT. The V gene lost 2 bases and the J gene lost 6 bases, with 16 bases spanning the gap. The CDR3 region is CASSEYPGSGAGELFF. In DNA form, the CDR3 reads TGTGCCAGCAGTGAATACCCGGGTAGTGGTGCCGGGGAGCTGTTTTTT.

This clonotype was counted between two and nine times. This chain connects TRBV13 to TRBJ1-2; possible D gene TRBD1, 6 bases. V dropped 1 base and J dropped 4 bases, with 22 bases sitting between them. The CDR3 runs 18 residues. Per the germline V gene, CDR1 is PRHDT and CDR2 is FYEKMQ (reference sequence). The CDR3 loop reads CASSLDGGQSPALYGYTF. The CDR3 coding sequence is TGTGCCAGCAGCTTAGATGGGGGGCAGTCTCCCGCGCTCTATGGCTACACCTTC.

The chain is built from TRBV20-1 and TRBJ2-7, with TRBD2 matching over 12 bases. The CDR3 spans 14 residues. CDR1 is DFQATT, CDR2 SNEGSKA, per germline (reference sequence). V lost 4 bases and J lost 1; bases outside the gene matches: 2. The CDR3 bases are TGCAGTGCTACACTAGCGGGAGGATCCTACGAGCAGTACTTC. This encodes CSATLAGGSYEQYF.

The chain recombines TRBV6-5 with TRBJ2-1; TRBD1 matches at 8 bases. Unmatched junction bases numbered 6, after V lost 4 bases and J lost 1 base. This CDR3 is 16 amino acids long. Germline loops: CDR1 MNHEY, CDR2 SVGAGI. The DNA for the CDR3 is TGTGCCAGCAGTTCTGGACAGGGCTCTTCCTACAATGAGCAGTTCTTC. Translation: CASSSGQGSSYNEQFF.

In regard to this clonotype: This may be a read error, as it is one base from a much larger clone. The chain carries TRBV2 and TRBJ2-4; 8 bases fit TRBD1. Per the germline V gene, CDR1 is SNHLY and CDR2 is FYNNEI. The CDR3 length is 13 residues. The CDR3 protein is CAGSPGQGRIQYF. The CDR3 bases are TGTGCCGGCAGTCCAGGACAGGGCAGGATTCAGTACTTC.

This clonotype has only a few counts. The rearrangement links TRBV11-3 to TRBJ2-3, with 8 nucleotides matching TRBD2. V gave up 5 bases and J gave up 2 bases; unmatched junction bases: 6. Germline CDR1 SGHNT, CDR2 YENEEA. The CDR3 covers 15 residues. The CDR3 here is CASSRVLADTDTQYF. CDR3 nucleotide sequence: TGTGCCAGCAGCCGCGTACTAGCGGACACAGATACGCAGTATTTT.

A few counts support this clonotype. CDR3 sequence (DNA): TGCGCCAGCAGGACCGGGACACCCTCGTACAATGAGCAGTTCTTC. Translating gives CASRTGTPSYNEQFF. This rearrangement joins TRBV5-1 to TRBJ2-1; weak D call: TRBD1 (6 bases). The CDR3 is 15 residues long. With 5 bases removed from V and 4 bases from J, the gap between germline ends came to 16 bases. CDR1 and CDR2 (germline): SGHRS, YFSETQ.

The chain is built from TRBV6-2 or TRBV6-3 and TRBJ2-3; the match to TRBD2 covers 7 bases. Germline lookup yields CDR1 MNHEY and CDR2 SVGEGT. The J segment lost 0 bases and the V segment lost 6 bases, leaving 3 bases of the junction unmatched. CDR3 length: 14 residues. The CDR3 reads CASRSGMSTDTQYF. The CDR3 nucleotides read TGTGCCAGCAGGAGCGGGATGAGCACAGATACGCAGTATTTT.